This TCR beta chain is drawn from a study of blood T cell repertoires in COVID-19. For the study at large: Spain, Italy and the United States supplied samples that represented acute and convalescent COVID-19. Sources were T cells, B-cell-depleted T cells, or PBMCs; the material itself was cDNA or gDNA.

Authors' analysis steps: Reference gene primer amplification in the assay estimated nucleated cell counts. The data were produced by immunoSEQ multiplex PCR, yet TCRdb's version contains in-frame clones alone and is incomplete. V and J calls and clone size are copied from that table; D and trimming were computed from the DNA. There are some 25,000 clones in the sample; roughly 92% occur only once, and 2.1% lies in the top ten. V trimming: 5 bases; J trimming: 5 bases; junction bases outside the gene matches: 5. Germline lookup yields CDR1 SGHNT and CDR2 YENEEA. The CDR3 sequence is 16 residues long. Sequences were obtained from peripheral blood. The chain combines TRBV11-3 with TRBJ2-1; TRBD2 matches 14 bases. The receptor was derived from a human donor in a cohort sampled during active COVID-19. DNA of the CDR3: TGTGCCAGCAGCCGGAGACTAGCGGGAGGGAACAATGAGCAGTTCTTC. Protein: CASSRRLAGGNNEQFF.